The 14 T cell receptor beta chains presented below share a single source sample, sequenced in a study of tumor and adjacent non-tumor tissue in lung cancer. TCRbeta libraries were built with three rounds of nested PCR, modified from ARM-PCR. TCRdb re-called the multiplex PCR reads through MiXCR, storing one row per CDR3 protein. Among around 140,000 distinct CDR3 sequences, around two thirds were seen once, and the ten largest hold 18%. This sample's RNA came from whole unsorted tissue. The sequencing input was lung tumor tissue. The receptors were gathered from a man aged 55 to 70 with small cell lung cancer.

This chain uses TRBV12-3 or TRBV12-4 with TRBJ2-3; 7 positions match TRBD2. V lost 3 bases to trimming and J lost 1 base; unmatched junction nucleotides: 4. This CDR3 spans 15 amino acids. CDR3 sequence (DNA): TGTGCCAGCAGTTTCTCTAGCGGTGGCACAGATACGCAGTATTTT. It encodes CASSFSSGGTDTQYF.

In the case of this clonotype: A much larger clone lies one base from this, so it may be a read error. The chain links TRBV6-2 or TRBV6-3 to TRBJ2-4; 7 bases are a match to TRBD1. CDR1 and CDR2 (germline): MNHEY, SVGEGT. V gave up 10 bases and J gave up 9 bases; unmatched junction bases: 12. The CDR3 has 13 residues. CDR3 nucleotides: TGTGCCACCAAACAGGGGACGCCCCCCATTCAGTACTTC. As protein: CATKQGTPPIQYF.

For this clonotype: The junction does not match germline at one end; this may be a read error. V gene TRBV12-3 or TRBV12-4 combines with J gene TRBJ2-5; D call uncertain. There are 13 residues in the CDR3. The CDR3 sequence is CAGSFSHKETQYF. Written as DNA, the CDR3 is TGTGCCGGCAGTTTCTCTCACAAAGAGACCCAGTACTTC.

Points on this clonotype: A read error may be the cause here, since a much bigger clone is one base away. CDR3 protein: CSARSRASGRDTHYF. The CDR3 DNA sequence: TGCAGTGCTAGGTCCCGGGCTAGCGGGAGAGATACGCATTATTTT. The rearrangement links TRBV20-1 to TRBJ2-3; 10 bases match TRBD2. CDR1 and CDR2 (germline): DFQATT, SNEGSKA (reference sequence). The CDR3 has 15 residues.

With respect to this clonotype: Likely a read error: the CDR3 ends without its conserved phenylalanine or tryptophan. The CDR3 region has the DNA TGTGCCAGCAGTTCTAGTGGCAACTGGGGGCCCCAGCATTAT. Residues: CASSSSGNWGPQHY. The chain employs TRBV12-3 or TRBV12-4 and TRBJ1-5; D not certain. The CDR3 is 14 amino acids. V was trimmed by 4 bases and J by 9 bases, leaving 16 bases between them.

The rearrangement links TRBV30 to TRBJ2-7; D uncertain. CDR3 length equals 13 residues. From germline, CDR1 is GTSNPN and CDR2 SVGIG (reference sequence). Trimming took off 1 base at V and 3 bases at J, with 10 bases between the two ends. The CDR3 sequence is CAWSGQIRYEQYV. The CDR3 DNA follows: TGTGCCTGGAGTGGTCAAATACGCTACGAGCAGTACGTC.

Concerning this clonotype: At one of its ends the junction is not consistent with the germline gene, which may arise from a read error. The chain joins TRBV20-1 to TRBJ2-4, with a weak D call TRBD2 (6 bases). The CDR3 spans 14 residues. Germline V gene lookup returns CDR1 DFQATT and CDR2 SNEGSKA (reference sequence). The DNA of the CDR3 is TGCAGTGCCCGGACGGGAGTCAACGGGAACATTCAGTGCTTC. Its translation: CSARTGVNGNIQCF.

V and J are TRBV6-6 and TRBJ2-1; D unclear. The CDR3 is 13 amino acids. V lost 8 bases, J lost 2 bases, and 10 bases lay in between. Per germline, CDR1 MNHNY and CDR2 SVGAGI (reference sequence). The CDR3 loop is CASADRTYNEQFF. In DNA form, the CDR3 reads TGTGCCAGCGCAGATAGAACCTACAATGAGCAGTTCTTC.

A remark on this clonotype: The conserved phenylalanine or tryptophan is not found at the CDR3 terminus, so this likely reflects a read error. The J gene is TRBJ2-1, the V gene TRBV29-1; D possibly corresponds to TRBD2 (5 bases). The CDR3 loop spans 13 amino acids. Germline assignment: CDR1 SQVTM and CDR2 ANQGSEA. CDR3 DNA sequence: TGCAGCGTCTCTAGCACACTCTACAATGAACAGTTCTTA. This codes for CSVSSTLYNEQFL.

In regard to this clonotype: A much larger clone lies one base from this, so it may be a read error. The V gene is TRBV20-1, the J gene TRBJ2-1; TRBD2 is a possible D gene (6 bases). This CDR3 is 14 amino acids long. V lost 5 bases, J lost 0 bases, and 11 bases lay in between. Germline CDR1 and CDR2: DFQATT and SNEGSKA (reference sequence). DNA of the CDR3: TGCAGTGCTTCCAAGCGGGTCTCCTACAATGAGCAGTTCTTC. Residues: CSASKRVSYNEQFF.

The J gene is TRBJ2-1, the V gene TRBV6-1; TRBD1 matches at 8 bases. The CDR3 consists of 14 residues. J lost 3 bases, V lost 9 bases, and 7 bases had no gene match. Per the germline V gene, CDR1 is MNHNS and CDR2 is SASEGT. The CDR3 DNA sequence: TGTGCCAGTAGCCGGGACAGGTGCTACAATGAGCAGTTCTTC. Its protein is CASSRDRCYNEQFF.

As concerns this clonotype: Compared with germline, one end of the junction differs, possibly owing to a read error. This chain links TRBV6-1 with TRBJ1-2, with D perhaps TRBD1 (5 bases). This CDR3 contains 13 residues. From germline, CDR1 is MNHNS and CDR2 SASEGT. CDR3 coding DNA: TGTGTCAGCATCGTCAGGGCCGACTATGGCTACACCTTC. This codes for CVSIVRADYGYTF.

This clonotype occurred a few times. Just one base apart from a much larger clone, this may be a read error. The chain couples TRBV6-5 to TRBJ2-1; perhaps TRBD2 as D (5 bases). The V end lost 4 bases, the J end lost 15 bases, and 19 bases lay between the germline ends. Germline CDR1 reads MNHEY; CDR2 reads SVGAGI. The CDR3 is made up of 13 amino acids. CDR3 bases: TGTGCCAGCAGTTCCCGGACTCCCGGCAAGCTGTTCTTC. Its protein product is CASSSRTPGKLFF.

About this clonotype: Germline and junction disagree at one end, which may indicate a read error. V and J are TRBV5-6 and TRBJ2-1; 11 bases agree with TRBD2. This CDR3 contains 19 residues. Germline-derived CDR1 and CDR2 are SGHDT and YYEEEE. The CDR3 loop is CAGSSLGRDPSGGYNEQFF. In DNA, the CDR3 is TGTGCCGGCAGCTCTCTGGGGCGTGACCCTAGCGGGGGGTACAATGAGCAGTTCTTC.